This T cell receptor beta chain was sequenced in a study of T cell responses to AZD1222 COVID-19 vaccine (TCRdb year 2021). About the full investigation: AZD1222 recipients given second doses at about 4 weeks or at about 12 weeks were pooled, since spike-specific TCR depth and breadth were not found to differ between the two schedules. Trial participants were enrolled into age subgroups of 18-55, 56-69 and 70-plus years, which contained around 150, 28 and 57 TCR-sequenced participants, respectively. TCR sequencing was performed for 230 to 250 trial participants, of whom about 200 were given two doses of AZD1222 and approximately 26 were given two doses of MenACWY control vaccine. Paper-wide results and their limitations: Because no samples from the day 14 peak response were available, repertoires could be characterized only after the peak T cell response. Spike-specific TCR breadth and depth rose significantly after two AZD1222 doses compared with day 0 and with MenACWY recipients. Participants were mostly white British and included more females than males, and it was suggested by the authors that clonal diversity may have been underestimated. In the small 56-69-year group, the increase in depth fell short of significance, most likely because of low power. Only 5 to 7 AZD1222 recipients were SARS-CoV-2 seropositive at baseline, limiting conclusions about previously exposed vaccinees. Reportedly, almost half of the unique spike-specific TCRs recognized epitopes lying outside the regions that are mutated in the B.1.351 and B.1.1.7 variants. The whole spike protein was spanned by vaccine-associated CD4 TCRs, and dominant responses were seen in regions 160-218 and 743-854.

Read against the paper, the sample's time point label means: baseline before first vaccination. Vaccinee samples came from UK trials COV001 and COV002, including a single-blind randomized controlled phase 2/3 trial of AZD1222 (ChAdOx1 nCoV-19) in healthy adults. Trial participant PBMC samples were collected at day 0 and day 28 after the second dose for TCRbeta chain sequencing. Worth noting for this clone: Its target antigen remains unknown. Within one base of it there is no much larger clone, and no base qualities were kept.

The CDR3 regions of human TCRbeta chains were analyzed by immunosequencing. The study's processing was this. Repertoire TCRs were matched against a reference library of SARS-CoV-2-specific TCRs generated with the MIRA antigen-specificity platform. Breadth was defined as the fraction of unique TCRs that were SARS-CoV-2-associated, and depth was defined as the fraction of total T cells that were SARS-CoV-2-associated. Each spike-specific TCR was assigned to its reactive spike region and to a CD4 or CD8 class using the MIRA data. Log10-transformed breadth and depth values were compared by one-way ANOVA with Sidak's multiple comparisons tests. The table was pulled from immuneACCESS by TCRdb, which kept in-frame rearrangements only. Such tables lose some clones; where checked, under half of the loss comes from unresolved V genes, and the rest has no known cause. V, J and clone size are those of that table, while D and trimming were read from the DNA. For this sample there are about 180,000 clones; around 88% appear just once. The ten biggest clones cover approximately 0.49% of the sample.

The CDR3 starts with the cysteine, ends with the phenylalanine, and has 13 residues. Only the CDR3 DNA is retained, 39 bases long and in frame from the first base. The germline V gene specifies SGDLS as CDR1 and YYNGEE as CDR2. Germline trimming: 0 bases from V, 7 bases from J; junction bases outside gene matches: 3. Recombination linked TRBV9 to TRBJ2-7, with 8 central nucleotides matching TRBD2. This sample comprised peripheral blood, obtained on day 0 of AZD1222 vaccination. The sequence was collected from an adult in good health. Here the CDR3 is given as CASSVVAGKEQYF. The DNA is TGTGCCAGCAGCGTAGTAGCGGGAAAGGAGCAGTACTTC.